These T cell receptor beta chains were read from a single sample in a study of a mutant IDH1 vaccine in newly diagnosed glioma. Generated by immunoSEQ multiplex PCR, the TCRdb table keeps only in-frame clones and is missing some. Of 30,000 to 45,000 clones listed, 91% are singletons. Their antigens are not known. Source: PBMCs, taken from a glioma patient whose treatment included an IDH1 peptide vaccine. The receptors derive from a man aged 50 to 59 with glioma. The CDR3 runs from the conserved cysteine through the conserved F or W. D genes are given only for firm matches. Clone size is stated in some rows and not others, as once, few, many or a class when expanded.

size | J | D | V | CDR3 | DNA
- | TRBJ2-7 | TRBD2 | TRBV2 | CASSPGRRTSGSRDYEQYF | TGTGCCAGCTCCCCGGGTCGAAGGACTAGCGGGAGTCGGGACTACGAGCAGTACTTC
- | TRBJ2-7 | - | TRBV28 | CASSLPRQGYEQYF | TGTGCCAGCAGTTTACCCCGGCAGGGGTACGAGCAGTACTTC
once | TRBJ2-2 | TRBD2 | TRBV9 | CASSRSGSTGELFF | TGTGCCAGCAGCCGGAGCGGGAGTACCGGGGAGCTGTTTTTT
- | TRBJ2-3 | - | TRBV19 | CASSQPGSNTQYF | TGTGCCAGTAGCCAACCGGGATCCAATACGCAGTATTTT
- | TRBJ2-6 | - | TRBV21-1 | CASSKVPHTSPGANVLTF | TGTGCCAGCAGCAAAGTTCCCCACACCTCACCTGGGGCCAACGTCCTGACTTTC
- | TRBJ2-1 | - | TRBV5-5 | CASTKTGVLSRGDEQFF | TGTGCCAGCACCAAAACGGGGGTCCTAAGCCGAGGGGATGAGCAGTTCTTC
- | TRBJ2-5 | TRBD1 | TRBV6-6 | CASLGGGTGEETQYF | TGTGCCAGCCTTGGGGGCGGGACAGGGGAAGAGACCCAGTACTTC
- | TRBJ1-4 | - | TRBV6-6 | CASSQYSTNEKLFF | TGTGCCAGCAGTCAGTATTCAACTAATGAAAAACTGTTTTTT
- | TRBJ2-7 | TRBD1 | TRBV6-6 | CATEERDRAYEQYF | TGTGCCACCGAAGAGAGGGACAGGGCGTACGAGCAGTACTTC
- | TRBJ2-5 | TRBD2 | TRBV9 | CASSLAGVGETQYF | TGTGCCAGCAGTTTAGCGGGAGTGGGAGAGACCCAGTACTTC
- | TRBJ2-3 | TRBD2 | TRBV6-1 | CASRAGGADTQYF | TGTGCCAGCAGGGCGGGGGGCGCAGATACGCAGTATTTT
- | TRBJ2-7 | TRBD1 | TRBV4-1 | CASSQGIPGTGDEQYF | TGCGCCAGCAGCCAAGGAATCCCCGGGACAGGGGACGAGCAGTACTTC
once | TRBJ2-7 | - | TRBV30 | CAWSVGRGVEQYF | TGTGCCTGGAGTGTTGGCAGGGGCGTCGAGCAGTACTTC
- | TRBJ2-7 | - | TRBV19 | CASSITYQNYEQYF | TGTGCCAGTAGTATCACCTACCAAAACTACGAGCAGTACTTC
- | TRBJ2-5 | - | TRBV1 | CTSSQDRRNPLAGGGETQYF | TGCACCAGCAGCCAAGATAGGAGGAATCCTCTAGCGGGAGGGGGAGAGACCCAGTACTTC
- | TRBJ1-1 | TRBD1 | TRBV27 | CASRHTDRGTLNTEAFF | TGTGCCAGCAGACATACAGACAGGGGCACCCTGAACACTGAAGCTTTCTTT
- | TRBJ2-3 | - | TRBV7-9 | CASSFPADPDTQYF | TGTGCCAGCAGCTTTCCCGCGGACCCCGATACGCAGTATTTT
- | TRBJ2-7 | - | TRBV4-3 | CASSQDAGRSYEQYF | TGCGCCAGCAGCCAAGATGCAGGGAGATCCTACGAGCAGTACTTC
- | TRBJ2-3 | - | TRBV19 | CASSIIGRSQEIDTQYF | TGTGCCAGTAGTATAATCGGCAGATCTCAGGAAATAGATACGCAGTATTTT
- | TRBJ2-3 | - | TRBV19 | CASSIGAGTSTDTQYF | TGTGCCAGTAGTATAGGGGCGGGGACTAGCACAGATACGCAGTATTTT
once | TRBJ2-1 | TRBD2 | TRBV2 | CASSEAPTWGGEQFF | TGTGCCAGCAGTGAAGCGCCGACGTGGGGGGGGGAGCAGTTCTTC
- | TRBJ1-2 | TRBD1 | TRBV9 | CASSVTPDRGGISGYTF | TGTGCCAGCAGCGTCACCCCGGACAGGGGGGGTATTAGTGGCTACACCTTC
- | TRBJ2-5 | - | TRBV7-2 | CASSTSTGLETQYF | TGTGCCAGCAGCACCTCAACAGGGTTGGAGACCCAGTACTTC
- | TRBJ1-1 | - | TRBV19 | CASSIVGIGTEAFF | TGTGCCAGTAGTATAGTCGGGATTGGCACTGAAGCTTTCTTT
- | TRBJ2-1 | - | TRBV23-1 | CASSPNDNRTSRLHSYNEQFF | TGCGCCAGCAGTCCAAACGATAACAGGACATCCCGTCTTCACTCCTACAATGAGCAGTTCTTC
- | TRBJ2-7 | - | TRBV6-1 | CASSDGRVAEQYF | TGTGCCAGCAGTGACGGCAGGGTCGCCGAGCAGTACTTC
- | TRBJ2-7 | - | TRBV30 | CAWSLGYEQYF | TGTGCCTGGAGTCTGGGCTACGAGCAGTACTTC
- | TRBJ2-1 | TRBD2 | TRBV29-1 | CSVDPSGRAYEQFF | TGCAGCGTCGACCCTAGCGGGAGGGCCTATGAGCAGTTCTTC
once | TRBJ1-4 | TRBD1 | TRBV4-3 | CASSQPGGQGVEKLFF | TGCGCCAGCAGCCAACCGGGGGGACAGGGGGTGGAAAAACTGTTTTTT
- | TRBJ1-4 | TRBD1 | TRBV13 | CASRPSDPRGEKEKLFF | TGTGCCAGCAGACCTTCTGACCCCAGGGGGGAAAAGGAAAAACTGTTTTTT
- | TRBJ2-7 | TRBD2 | TRBV6-5 | CASSYTFLAGGLEQYF | TGTGCCAGCAGTTACACCTTCCTAGCGGGAGGGCTCGAGCAGTACTTC
- | TRBJ2-5 | - | TRBV4-2 | CASSQDTGQETQYF | TGTGCCAGCAGCCAAGATACAGGGCAAGAGACCCAGTACTTC
- | TRBJ1-1 | - | TRBV19 | CASSGRYTEAFF | TGTGCCAGTAGCGGGAGATATACTGAAGCTTTCTTT
- | TRBJ2-3 | - | TRBV7-3 | CASSPPSADTQYF | TGTGCCAGCAGCCCCCCGTCTGCAGATACGCAGTATTTT
- | TRBJ1-5 | - | TRBV4-2 | CASSQDGNQPQHF | TGTGCCAGCAGCCAAGACGGAAATCAGCCCCAGCATTTT
- | TRBJ1-5 | - | TRBV18 | CASSPRGDHQPQHF | TGTGCCAGCTCACCGCGGGGGGATCATCAGCCCCAGCATTTT
- | TRBJ1-3 | TRBD1 | TRBV9 | CASSAGGRLGNTIYF | TGTGCCAGCAGCGCAGGGGGCAGGTTAGGAAACACCATATATTTT
- | TRBJ2-5 | TRBD2 | TRBV10-2 | CASSEGTSGGETQYF | TGCGCCAGCAGTGAGGGGACTAGCGGGGGAGAGACCCAGTACTTC
once | TRBJ2-5 | - | TRBV9 | CASSVYDKSQETQYF | TGTGCCAGCAGCGTATACGACAAGTCGCAAGAGACCCAGTACTTC
- | TRBJ1-2 | TRBD1 | TRBV18 | CASSPGTAYGYTF | TGTGCCAGCTCACCCGGGACAGCATATGGCTACACCTTC
- | TRBJ2-3 | TRBD2 | TRBV27 | CASRLGLAGGLDTQYF | TGTGCCAGCAGGTTGGGGTTAGCGGGAGGGTTAGATACGCAGTATTTT
- | TRBJ1-2 | - | TRBV28 | CASSGAPGYYGYTF | TGTGCCAGCAGTGGGGCCCCGGGATACTATGGCTACACCTTC
once | TRBJ2-6 | - | TRBV11-2 | CASSFGALWANVLTF | TGTGCCAGCAGCTTCGGGGCCCTCTGGGCCAACGTCCTGACTTTC
few | TRBJ2-3 | TRBD1 | TRBV5-1 | CASSHGQGGFTQYF | TGCGCCAGCAGCCATGGACAGGGTGGATTTACGCAGTATTTT
once | TRBJ2-7 | - | TRBV29-1 | CSTRENSGYEQYF | TGCAGCACCCGGGAAAATAGCGGCTACGAGCAGTACTTC
- | TRBJ2-4 | TRBD1 | TRBV9 | CASSSPPGQGQGIQYF | TGTGCCAGCAGCTCACCCCCAGGACAGGGGCAAGGGATTCAGTACTTC
- | TRBJ2-3 | - | TRBV5-1 | CASSLAVGLGLSTDTQYF | TGCGCCAGCAGCTTGGCCGTGGGACTGGGACTCAGCACAGATACGCAGTATTTT
- | TRBJ1-3 | - | TRBV14 | CASSQDYRNTIYF | TGTGCCAGCAGCCAAGACTATCGAAACACCATATATTTT
- | TRBJ1-1 | - | TRBV29-1 | CSAIERDGTEAFF | TGCAGCGCCATAGAGAGGGATGGCACTGAAGCTTTCTTT